These 13 T cell receptor beta chains share one sample of origin, sequenced in a study of blood T cell repertoires in COVID-19. Produced via immunoSEQ multiplex PCR; TCRdb's table is partial and in-frame only. The table includes around 100,000 clones, over 70% detected once. Input material: peripheral blood. The source is a human donor in a cohort sampled during active or convalescent COVID-19.

The genes are TRBV10-3 and TRBJ2-2; 10 bases match TRBD2. V was pared by 6 bases and J by 6 bases, with 4 bases of the junction left unmatched. The CDR3 length is 14 residues. Germline assignment: CDR1 ENHRY and CDR2 SYGVKD. CDR3 in DNA: TGTGCCATCAGCGGGACTAGCGTTCCCGGGGAGCTGTTTTTT. Amino acids: CAISGTSVPGELFF.

This rearrangement joins TRBV2 to TRBJ1-1, with D perhaps matching TRBD1 (5 bases). Trimming removed 7 bases at V and 0 bases at J, with 12 bases between. Per germline, CDR1 SNHLY and CDR2 FYNNEI. The CDR3 is 14 amino acids. As DNA, the CDR3 is TGTGCCAGCACCTCCGGGGGAGTGAACACTGAAGCTTTCTTT. Its translation is CASTSGGVNTEAFF.

This chain links TRBV7-6 with TRBJ2-2; no clear D gene. The V end lost 5 bases, the J end lost 2 bases, and 18 bases lay between the germline ends. CDR1 and CDR2 (germline): SGHVS, FNYEAQ. CDR3 length: 17 amino acids. The CDR3 here is CASSPKSRQLNTGELFF. The CDR3 DNA reads as TGTGCCAGCAGCCCAAAAAGCAGGCAGCTAAACACCGGGGAGCTGTTTTTT.

This chain links TRBV14 with TRBJ2-1, with a possible D match to TRBD2 (6 bases). In germline, CDR1 is SGHDN, CDR2 FVKESK. Trimming took 3 bases from V and 5 from J, leaving 20 bases between them. The CDR3 extends over 17 amino acids. The CDR3 DNA sequence: TGTGCCAGCAGCCACTCCGTGGAGGGGTGGATCCACAATGAGCAGTTCTTC. This encodes CASSHSVEGWIHNEQFF.

The V gene is TRBV9, the J gene TRBJ2-1; a weak D match, TRBD1 (6 bases). The CDR3 is made up of 17 amino acids. The V gene lost 9 bases and the J gene lost 5 bases, with 27 bases spanning the gap. The germline gives CDR1 SGDLS, CDR2 YYNGEE. DNA for the CDR3: TGTGCCAACACCTGGGGGCCCCGGGACACGGGGAACAATGAGCAGTTCTTC. It is translated as CANTWGPRDTGNNEQFF.

The chain has TRBV5-4 and TRBJ2-2; 11 bases match TRBD2. Germline CDR1 and CDR2: SGHNT and YYREEE (reference sequence). The CDR3 loop spans 16 amino acids. Losses at the gene ends were 7 bases for V and 1 base for J; bases not matched to a gene: 6. CDR3 coding DNA: TGTGCCAGCCTCACCCTAGCGGGGGGGAACACCGGGGAGCTGTTTTTT. Translating it yields CASLTLAGGNTGELFF.

The V call is TRBV5-8, the J call TRBJ1-5; a weak D match, TRBD1 (6 bases). This CDR3 contains 17 residues. Germline V gene lookup returns CDR1 SGHTS and CDR2 YDEGEE. Trimming removed 0 bases from V and 0 bases from J, with 13 bases in between. The CDR3: CASSLEGTIYSNQPQHF. The CDR3 bases are TGTGCCAGCAGCTTGGAGGGGACAATCTATAGCAATCAGCCCCAGCATTTT.

This chain uses TRBV14 with TRBJ1-6, with TRBD1 identical over 9 bases. The CDR3 has 20 amino acids. The ends lost 4 bases at V and 9 bases at J; junction bases unmatched: 22. From germline, CDR1 is SGHDN and CDR2 FVKESK. CDR3 in amino acids: CASSPNMMDRGVFFASPLHF. CDR3 DNA: TGTGCCAGCAGCCCCAATATGATGGACAGGGGAGTGTTCTTCGCTTCACCCCTCCACTTT.

The rearrangement joins TRBV5-4 to TRBJ2-2, with D tentatively TRBD1 (6 bases). The CDR3 runs to 16 residues. Trimming pared 3 bases from V and 4 bases from J, leaving 16 bases between. The germline V gene encodes CDR1 SGHNT and CDR2 YYREEE (reference sequence). The CDR3 reads CASSSGGRGATGELFF. As DNA, the CDR3 is TGTGCCAGCAGCTCTGGGGGCAGGGGAGCCACCGGGGAGCTGTTTTTT.

The gene calls are TRBV5-5 and TRBJ2-1; tentative D call: TRBD2 (6 bases). CDR3 length: 13 residues. Germline V CDR1 and CDR2: SGHKS, YYEKEE (reference sequence). The V gene lost 4 bases and the J gene lost 12 bases, with 17 bases spanning the gap. The CDR3 DNA reads TGTGCCAGCAGCGGGGACTCCCGGGGCGGGCAGTTCTTC. Its translation is CASSGDSRGGQFF.

This sequence joins TRBV28 and TRBJ1-2; D ambiguous. The ends were cut back, 5 bases at V and 7 bases at J, with 14 bases in the middle. The CDR3 has 13 residues. Germline CDR1 and CDR2: MDHEN and SYDVKM. The CDR3 DNA reads TGTGCCAGCAGTCGAGGATTCGTTGCTGGCTACACCTTC. This codes for CASSRGFVAGYTF.

The J gene is TRBJ2-1, the V gene TRBV3-1 (or the pseudogene TRBV3-2); possibly TRBD2 for D (7 bases). V lost 3 bases, J lost 9 bases, and 12 bases lay in between. Germline assignment: CDR1 LGHDT and CDR2 YNNKEL (reference sequence). The CDR3 loop spans 13 amino acids. CDR3: CASSHGGRGEQFF. The CDR3 DNA is TGTGCCAGCAGCCACGGGGGGCGCGGTGAGCAGTTCTTC.

The V call is TRBV9, the J call TRBJ1-2; TRBD1 might be the D (5 bases). V lost 3 bases and J 5 bases, leaving 11 bases between the germline ends. The CDR3 is 13 residues long. From germline, CDR1 is SGDLS and CDR2 YYNGEE. The CDR3 here is CASSAMGTYGYTF. CDR3 nucleotide sequence: TGTGCCAGCAGCGCGATGGGGACTTATGGCTACACCTTC.